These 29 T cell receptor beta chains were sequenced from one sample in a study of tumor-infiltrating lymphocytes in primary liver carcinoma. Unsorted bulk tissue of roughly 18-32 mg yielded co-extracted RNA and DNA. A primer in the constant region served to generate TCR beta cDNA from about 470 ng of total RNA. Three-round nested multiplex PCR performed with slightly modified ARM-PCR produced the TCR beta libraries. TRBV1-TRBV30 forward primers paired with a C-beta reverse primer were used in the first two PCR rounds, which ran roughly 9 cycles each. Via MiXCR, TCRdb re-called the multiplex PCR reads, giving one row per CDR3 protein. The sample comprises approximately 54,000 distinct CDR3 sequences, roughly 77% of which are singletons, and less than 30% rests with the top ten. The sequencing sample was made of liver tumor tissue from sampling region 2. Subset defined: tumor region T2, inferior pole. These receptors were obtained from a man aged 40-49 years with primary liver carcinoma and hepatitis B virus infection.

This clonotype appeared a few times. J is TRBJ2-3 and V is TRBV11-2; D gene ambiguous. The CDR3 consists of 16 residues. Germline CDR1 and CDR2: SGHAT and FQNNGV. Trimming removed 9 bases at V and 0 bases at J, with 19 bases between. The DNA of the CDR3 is TGTGCCAGTAGCCCCCCGACTGGTGGCAGCACAGATACGCAGTATTTT. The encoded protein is CASSPPTGGSTDTQYF.

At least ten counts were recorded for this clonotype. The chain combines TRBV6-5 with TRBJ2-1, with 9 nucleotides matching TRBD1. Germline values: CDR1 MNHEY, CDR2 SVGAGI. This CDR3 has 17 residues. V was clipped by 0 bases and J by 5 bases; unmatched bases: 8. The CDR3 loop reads CASSYSIGDRVDNEQFF. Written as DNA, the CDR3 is TGTGCCAGCAGTTACTCGATCGGGGACAGGGTGGACAATGAGCAGTTCTTC.

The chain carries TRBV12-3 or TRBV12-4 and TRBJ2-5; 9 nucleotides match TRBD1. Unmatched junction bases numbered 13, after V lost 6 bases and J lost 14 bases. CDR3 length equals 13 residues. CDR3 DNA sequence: TGTGCCAGCAGCCAGACAGGGGGACAGAGCCAATACTTC. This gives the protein CASSQTGGQSQYF.

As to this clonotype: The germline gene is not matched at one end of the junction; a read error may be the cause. Here the CDR3 reads CAISDDGRGADNEQFF. The DNA for the CDR3 is TGTGCCATCAGTGACGACGGCAGGGGGGCTGACAATGAGCAGTTCTTC. The V gene is TRBV2, the J gene TRBJ2-1; D is possibly TRBD1 (7 bases). This CDR3 contains 16 residues. The V gene's germline CDR1 is SNHLY and CDR2 FYNNEI.

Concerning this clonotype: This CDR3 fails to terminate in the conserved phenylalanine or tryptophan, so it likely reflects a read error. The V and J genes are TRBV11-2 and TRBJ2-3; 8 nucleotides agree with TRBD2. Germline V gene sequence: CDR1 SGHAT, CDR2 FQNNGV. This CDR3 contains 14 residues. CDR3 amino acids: CARSPGTRLDTQYS. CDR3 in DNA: TGTGCTAGAAGCCCCGGGACTAGACTAGATACGCAGTATTCT.

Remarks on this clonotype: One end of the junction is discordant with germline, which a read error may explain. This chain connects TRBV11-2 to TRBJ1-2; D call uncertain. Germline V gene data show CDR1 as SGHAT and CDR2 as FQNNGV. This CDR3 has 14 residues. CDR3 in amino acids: CACRESDTAYGYTF. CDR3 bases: TGTGCCTGCAGAGAGAGCGACACCGCCTATGGCTACACCTTC.

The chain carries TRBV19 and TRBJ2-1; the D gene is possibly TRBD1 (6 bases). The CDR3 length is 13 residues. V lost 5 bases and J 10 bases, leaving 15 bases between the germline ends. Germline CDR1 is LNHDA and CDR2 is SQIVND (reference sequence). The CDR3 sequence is CASSLGGPGEQFF. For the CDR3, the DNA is TGTGCCAGTAGTTTAGGGGGACCCGGCGAGCAGTTCTTC. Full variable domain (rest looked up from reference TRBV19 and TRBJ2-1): DGGITQSPKYLFRKEGQNVTLSCEQNLNHDAMYWYRQDPGQGLRLIYYSQIVNDFQKGDIAEGYSVSREKKESFPLTVTSAQKNPTAFYLCASSLGGPGEQFFGPGTRLTVL.

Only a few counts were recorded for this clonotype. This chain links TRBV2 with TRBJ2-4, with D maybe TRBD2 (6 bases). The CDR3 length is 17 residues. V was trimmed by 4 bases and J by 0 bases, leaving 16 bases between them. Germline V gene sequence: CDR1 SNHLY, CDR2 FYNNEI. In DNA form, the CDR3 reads TGTGCCAGCAGTGCCGGAGGGGAACGGCTAGCCAAAAACATTCAGTACTTC. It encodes CASSAGGERLAKNIQYF. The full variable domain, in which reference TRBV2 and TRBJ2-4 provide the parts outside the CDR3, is EPEVTQTPSHQVTQMGQEVILRCVPISNHLYFYWYRQILGQKVEFLVSFYNNEISEKSEIFDDQFSVERPDGSNFTLKIRSTKLEDSAMYFCASSAGGERLAKNIQYFGAGTRLSVL.

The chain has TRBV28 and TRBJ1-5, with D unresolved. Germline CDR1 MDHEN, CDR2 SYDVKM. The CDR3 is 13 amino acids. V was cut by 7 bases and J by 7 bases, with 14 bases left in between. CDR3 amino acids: CASNGRRDQPQHF. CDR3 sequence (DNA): TGTGCCAGCAATGGTCGGCGAGACCAGCCCCAGCATTTT.

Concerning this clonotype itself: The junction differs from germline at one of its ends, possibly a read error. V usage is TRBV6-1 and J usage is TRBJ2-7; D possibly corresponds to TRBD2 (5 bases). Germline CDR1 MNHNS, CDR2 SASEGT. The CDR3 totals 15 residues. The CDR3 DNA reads TGTGCCGGCAGTGAAAATTGGGAGAGCTCCTACGAGCAATATTTC. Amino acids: CAGSENWESSYEQYF.

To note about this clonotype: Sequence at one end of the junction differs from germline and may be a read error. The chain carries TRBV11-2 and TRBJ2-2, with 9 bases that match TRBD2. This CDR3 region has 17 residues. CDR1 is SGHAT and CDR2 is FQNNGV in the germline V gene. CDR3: CTSSAGLAVSPAGELFF. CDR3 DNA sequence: TGTACCAGCAGTGCGGGACTAGCAGTCTCCCCGGCCGGGGAGCTGTTTTTT.

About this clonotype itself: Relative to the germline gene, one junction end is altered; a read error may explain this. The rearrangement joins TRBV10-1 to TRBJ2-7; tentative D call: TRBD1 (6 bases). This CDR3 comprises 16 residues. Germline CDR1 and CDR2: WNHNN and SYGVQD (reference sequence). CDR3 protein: CASHEVRGGRNYEQHF. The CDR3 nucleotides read TGCGCCTCGCATGAAGTCAGGGGCGGAAGGAACTACGAGCAGCACTTC.

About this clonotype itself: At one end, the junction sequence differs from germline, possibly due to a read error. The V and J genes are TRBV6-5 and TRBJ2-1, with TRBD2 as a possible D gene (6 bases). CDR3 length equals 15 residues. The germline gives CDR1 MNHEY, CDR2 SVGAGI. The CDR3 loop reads CASRNRDLRYNEQLF. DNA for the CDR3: TGTGCTAGCAGGAACCGGGACTTACGTTATAATGAGCAGCTCTTC.

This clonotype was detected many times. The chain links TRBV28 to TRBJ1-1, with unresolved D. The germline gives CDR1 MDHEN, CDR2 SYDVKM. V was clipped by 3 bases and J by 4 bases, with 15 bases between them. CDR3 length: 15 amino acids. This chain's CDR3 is CASSLNTGYFTEAFF. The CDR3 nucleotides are TGTGCCAGCAGTTTGAACACCGGGTACTTCACTGAAGCTTTCTTT.

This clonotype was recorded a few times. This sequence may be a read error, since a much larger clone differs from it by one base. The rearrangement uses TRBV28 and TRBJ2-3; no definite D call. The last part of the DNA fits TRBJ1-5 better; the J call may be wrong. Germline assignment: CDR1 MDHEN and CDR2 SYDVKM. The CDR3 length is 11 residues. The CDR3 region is CASSLSDTQHF. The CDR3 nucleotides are TGTGCCAGCAGTTTATCAGATACGCAGCATTTT.

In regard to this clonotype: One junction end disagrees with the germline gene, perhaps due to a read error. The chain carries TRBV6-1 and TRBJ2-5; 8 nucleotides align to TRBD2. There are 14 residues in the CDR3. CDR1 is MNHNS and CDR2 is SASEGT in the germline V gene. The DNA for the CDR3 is TGTGCCAGCGAGGTTAGCGGGACTCAAGAGACCCAGAACTTC. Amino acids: CASEVSGTQETQNF.

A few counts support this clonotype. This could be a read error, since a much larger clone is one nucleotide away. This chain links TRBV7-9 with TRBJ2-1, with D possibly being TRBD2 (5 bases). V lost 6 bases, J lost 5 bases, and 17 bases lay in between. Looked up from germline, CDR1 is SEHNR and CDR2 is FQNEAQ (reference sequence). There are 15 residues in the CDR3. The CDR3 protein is CASSRVNWGDNEQFF. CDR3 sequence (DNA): TGTGCCAGCAGTCGAGTTAATTGGGGAGACAATGAGCAGTTCTTC.

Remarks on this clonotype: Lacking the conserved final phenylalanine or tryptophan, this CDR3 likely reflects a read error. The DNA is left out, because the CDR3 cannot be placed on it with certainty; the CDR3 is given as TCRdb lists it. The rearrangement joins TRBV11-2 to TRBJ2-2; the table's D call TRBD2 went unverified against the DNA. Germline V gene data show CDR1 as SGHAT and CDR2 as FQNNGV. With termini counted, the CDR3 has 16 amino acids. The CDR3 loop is CASSLVALAGTGELYI.

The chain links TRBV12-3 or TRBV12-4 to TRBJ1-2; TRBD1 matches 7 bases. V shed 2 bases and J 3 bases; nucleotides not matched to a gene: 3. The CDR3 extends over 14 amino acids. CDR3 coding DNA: TGTGCCAGCAGTTTAAGACAGGGCTACTATGGCTACACCTTC. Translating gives CASSLRQGYYGYTF.

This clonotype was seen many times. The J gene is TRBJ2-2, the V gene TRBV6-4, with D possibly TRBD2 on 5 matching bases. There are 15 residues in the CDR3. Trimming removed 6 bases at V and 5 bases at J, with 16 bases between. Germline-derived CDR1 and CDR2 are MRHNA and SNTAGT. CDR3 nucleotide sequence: TGTGCCAGCAGCCCCGGGCTAGCAGATACCGGGGAGCTGTTTTTT. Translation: CASSPGLADTGELFF.

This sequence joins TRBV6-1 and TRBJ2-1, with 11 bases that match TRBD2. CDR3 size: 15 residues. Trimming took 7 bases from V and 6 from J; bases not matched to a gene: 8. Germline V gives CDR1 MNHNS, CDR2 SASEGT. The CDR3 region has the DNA TGTGCCAGCAACCTGGGACTAGCGGAATCCAATGAGCAGTTCTTC. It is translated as CASNLGLAESNEQFF.

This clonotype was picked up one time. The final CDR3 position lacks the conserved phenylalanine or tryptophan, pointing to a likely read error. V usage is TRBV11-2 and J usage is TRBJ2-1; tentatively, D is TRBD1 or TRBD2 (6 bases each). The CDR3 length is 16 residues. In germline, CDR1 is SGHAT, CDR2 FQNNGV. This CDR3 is CTSSSPGGGPYNGQFL. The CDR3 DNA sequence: TGTACCAGCAGCTCGCCCGGTGGGGGGCCCTACAATGGGCAGTTCCTC.

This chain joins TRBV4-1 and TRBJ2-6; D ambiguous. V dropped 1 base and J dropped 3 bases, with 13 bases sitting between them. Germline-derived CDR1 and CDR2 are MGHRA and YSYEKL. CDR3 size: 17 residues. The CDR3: CASSQGPGVSGANVLTF. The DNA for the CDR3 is TGCGCCAGCAGCCAAGGTCCAGGAGTCAGTGGGGCCAACGTCCTGACTTTC.

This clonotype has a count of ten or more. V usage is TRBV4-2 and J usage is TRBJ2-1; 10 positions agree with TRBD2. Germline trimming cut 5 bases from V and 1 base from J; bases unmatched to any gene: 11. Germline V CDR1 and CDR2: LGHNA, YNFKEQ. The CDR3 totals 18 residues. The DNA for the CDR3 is TGTGCCAGCAGCTTGTTTCTAGCGGGAGACGGTTCCTACAATGAGCAGTTCTTC. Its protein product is CASSLFLAGDGSYNEQFF.

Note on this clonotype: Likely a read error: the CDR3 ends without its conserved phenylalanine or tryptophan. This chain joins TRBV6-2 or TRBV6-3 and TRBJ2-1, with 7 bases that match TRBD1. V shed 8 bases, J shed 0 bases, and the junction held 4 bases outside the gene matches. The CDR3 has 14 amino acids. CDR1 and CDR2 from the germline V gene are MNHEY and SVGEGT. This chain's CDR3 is CASAEGASYNEQFL. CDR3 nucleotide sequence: TGTGCCAGCGCCGAGGGGGCCTCCTACAATGAGCAGTTCCTC.

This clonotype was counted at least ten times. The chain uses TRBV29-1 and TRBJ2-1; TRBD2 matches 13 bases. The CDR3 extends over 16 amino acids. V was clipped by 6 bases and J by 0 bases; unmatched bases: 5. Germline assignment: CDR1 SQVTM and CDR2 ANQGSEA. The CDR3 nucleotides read TGCAGCGTCGCCTGGACTAGCGGGAGCTCCTACAATGAGCAGTTCTTC. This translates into CSVAWTSGSSYNEQFF.

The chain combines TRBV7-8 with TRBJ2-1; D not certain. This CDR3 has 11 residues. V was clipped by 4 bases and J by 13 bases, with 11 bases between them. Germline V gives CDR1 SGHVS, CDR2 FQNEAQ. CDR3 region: CASSYGVSQFF. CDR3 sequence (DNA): TGTGCCAGCAGCTATGGGGTTTCCCAGTTCTTC.

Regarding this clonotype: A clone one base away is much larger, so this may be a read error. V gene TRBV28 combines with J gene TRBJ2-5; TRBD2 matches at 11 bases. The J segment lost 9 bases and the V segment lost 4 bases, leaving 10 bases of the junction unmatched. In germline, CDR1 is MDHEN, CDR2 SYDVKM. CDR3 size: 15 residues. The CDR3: CASSSIAGGPEAQYF. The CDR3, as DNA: TGTGCCAGCAGTTCCATAGCGGGAGGGCCGGAGGCCCAGTACTTC. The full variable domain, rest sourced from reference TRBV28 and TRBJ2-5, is DVKVTQSSRYLVKRTGEKVFLECVQDMDHENMFWYRQDPGLGLRLIYFSYDVKMKEKGDIPEGYSVSREKKERFSLILESASTNQTSMYLCASSSIAGGPEAQYFGPGTRLLVL.

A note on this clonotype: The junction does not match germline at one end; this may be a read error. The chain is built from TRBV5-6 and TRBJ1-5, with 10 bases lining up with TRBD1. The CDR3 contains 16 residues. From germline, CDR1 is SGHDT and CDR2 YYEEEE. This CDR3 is CDSFRRQGAMNQPQHF. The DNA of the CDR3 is TGTGACAGCTTTCGCCGACAGGGGGCAATGAATCAGCCCCAGCATTTT.